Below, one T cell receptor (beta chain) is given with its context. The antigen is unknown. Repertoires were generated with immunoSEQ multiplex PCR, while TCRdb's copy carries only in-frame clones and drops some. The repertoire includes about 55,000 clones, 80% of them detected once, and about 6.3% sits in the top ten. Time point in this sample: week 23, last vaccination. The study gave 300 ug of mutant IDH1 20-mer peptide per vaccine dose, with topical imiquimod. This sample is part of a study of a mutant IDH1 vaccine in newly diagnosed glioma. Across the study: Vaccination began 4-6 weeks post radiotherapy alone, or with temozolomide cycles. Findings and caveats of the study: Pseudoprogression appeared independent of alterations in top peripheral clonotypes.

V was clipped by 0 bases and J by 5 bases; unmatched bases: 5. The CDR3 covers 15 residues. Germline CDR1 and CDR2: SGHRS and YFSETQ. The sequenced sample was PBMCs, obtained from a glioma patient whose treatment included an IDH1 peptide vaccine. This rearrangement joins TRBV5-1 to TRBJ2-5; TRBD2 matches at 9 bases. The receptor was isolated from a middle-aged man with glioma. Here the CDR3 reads CASSLGLAGTETQYF. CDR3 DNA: TGCGCCAGCAGCTTGGGGCTAGCGGGGACGGAGACCCAGTACTTC.